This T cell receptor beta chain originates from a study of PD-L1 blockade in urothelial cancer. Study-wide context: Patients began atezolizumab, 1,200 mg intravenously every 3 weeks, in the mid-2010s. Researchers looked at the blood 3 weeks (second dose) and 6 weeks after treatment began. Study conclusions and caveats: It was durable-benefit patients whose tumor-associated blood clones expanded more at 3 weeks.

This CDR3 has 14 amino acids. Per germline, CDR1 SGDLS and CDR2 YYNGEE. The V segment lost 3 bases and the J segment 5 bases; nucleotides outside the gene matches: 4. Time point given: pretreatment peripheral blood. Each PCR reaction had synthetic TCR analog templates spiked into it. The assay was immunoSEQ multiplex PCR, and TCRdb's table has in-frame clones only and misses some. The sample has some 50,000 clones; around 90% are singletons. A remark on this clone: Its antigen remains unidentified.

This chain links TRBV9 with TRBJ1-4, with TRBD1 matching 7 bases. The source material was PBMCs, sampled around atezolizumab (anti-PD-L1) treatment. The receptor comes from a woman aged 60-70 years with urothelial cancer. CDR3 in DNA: TGTGCCAGCAGCGGACGACAGGGAAATGAAAAACTGTTTTTT. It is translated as CASSGRQGNEKLFF. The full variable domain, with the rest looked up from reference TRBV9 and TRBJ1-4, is DSGVTQTPKHLITATGQRVTLRCSPRSGDLSVYWYQQSLDQGLQFLIQYYNGEERAKGNILERFSAQQFPDLHSELNLSSLELGDSALYFCASSGRQGNEKLFFGSGTQLSVL.